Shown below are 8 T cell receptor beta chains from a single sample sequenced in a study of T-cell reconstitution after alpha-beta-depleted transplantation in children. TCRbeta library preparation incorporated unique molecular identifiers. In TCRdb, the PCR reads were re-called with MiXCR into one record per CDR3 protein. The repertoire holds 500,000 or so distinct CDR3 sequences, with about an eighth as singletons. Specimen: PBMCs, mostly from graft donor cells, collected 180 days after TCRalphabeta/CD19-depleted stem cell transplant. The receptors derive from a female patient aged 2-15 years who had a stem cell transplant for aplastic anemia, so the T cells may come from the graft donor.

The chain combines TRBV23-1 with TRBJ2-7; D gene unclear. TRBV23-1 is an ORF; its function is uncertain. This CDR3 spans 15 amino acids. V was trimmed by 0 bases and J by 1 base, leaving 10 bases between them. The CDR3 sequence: CASSQSRNESYEQYV. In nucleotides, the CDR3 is TGCGCCAGCAGTCAATCGAGGAACGAATCCTACGAGCAGTACGTC.

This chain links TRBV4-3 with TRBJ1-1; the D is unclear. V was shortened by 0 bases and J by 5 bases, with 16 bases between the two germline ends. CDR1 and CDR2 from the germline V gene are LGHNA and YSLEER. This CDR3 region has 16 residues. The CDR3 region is CASSQEQVYRETEAFF. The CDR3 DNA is TGCGCCAGCAGCCAAGAGCAGGTGTACCGAGAGACTGAAGCTTTCTTT.

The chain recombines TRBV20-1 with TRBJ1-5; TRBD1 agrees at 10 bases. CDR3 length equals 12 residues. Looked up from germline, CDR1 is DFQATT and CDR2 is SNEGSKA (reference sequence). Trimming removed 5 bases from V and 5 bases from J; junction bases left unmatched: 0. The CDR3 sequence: CSAGQGDQPQHF. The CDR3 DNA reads TGCAGTGCTGGACAGGGGGATCAGCCCCAGCATTTT.

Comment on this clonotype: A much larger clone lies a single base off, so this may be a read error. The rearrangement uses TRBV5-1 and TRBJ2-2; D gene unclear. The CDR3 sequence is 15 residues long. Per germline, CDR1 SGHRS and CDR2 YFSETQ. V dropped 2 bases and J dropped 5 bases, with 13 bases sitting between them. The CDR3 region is CASSFRIDKTGELFF. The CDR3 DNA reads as TGCGCCAGCAGCTTCAGGATCGATAAGACCGGGGAGCTGTTTTTT.

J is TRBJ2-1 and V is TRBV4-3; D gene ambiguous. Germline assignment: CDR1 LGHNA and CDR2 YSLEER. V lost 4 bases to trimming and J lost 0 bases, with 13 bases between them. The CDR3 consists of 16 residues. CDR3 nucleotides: TGCGCCAGCAGCCTTTGGGTACCTTCCTCCTACAATGAGCAGTTCTTC. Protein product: CASSLWVPSSYNEQFF.

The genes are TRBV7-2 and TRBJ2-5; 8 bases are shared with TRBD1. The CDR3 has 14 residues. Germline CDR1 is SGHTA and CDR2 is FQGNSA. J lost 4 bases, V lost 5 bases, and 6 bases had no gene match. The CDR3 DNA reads TGTGCCAGCAGCCATCGGACAGGGTTAGAGACCCAGTACTTC. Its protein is CASSHRTGLETQYF.

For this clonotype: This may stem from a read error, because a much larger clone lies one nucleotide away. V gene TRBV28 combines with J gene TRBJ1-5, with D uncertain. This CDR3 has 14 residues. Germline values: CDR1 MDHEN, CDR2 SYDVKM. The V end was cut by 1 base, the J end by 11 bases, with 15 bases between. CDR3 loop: CASSLLTPEVAQHF. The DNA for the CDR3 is TGTGCCAGCAGTTTATTAACCCCCGAGGTGGCCCAGCATTTT. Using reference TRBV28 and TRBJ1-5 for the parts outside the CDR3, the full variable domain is DVKVTQSSRYLVKRTGEKVFLECVQDMDHENMFWYRQDPGLGLRLIYFSYDVKMKEKGDIPEGYSVSREKKERFSLILESASTNQTSMYLCASSLLTPEVAQHFGDGTRLSIL.

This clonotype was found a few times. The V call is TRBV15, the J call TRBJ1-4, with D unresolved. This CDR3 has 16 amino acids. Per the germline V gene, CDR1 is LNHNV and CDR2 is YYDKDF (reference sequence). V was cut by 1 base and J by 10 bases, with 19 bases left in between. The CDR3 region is CATSRVRVQESGKLFF. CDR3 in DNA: TGTGCCACCAGCAGAGTTCGGGTGCAGGAGTCGGGAAAACTGTTTTTT.